This section outlines one T cell receptor (beta chain) sequence together with its context. No antigen is known for it. Within the sample, other DNA sequences also encode this same CDR3. These data are taken from a study of OX40 agonist ivuxolimab in advanced cancers. At baseline, cycle 4 day 1, and cycle 7 day 1, blood was sampled. Germline V gives CDR1 MGHRA, CDR2 YSYEKL. The CDR3 consists of 15 residues. The V and J ends lost 2 bases and 5 bases respectively, with 12 bases between them. Some clones are missing from TCRdb's copy, which holds only in-frame ones; the method was immunoSEQ multiplex PCR. The data show 95,000 to 100,000 clones, roughly four fifths seen once. Whole-study findings and limits: Among patients with partial responses at 0.1-3.0 mg/kg, clonal expansion was among the lowest.

The sequencing here drew on CD4+ or CD8+ T cells sorted from blood, taken in a trial of the OX40 agonist ivuxolimab. V is TRBV4-1 and J is TRBJ1-4; a weak D match, TRBD1 (5 bases). This receptor was identified in an adult with an advanced solid tumor such as melanoma, head and neck, liver or kidney cancer. The CDR3 protein is CASSQSGTGNEKLFF. The CDR3, as DNA: TGCGCCAGCAGCCAATCCGGGACGGGGAATGAAAAACTGTTTTTT.